This section outlines one T cell receptor beta chain sequence together with its context. Its matching antigen is unknown. Sequencing targeted TCR beta in blood CD8+ and CD4+ T cells. TEMRA cells were FACS-enriched, and CD8+ and CD4+ T cells were isolated negatively. These data come from a study of CD8 T cells in Susac syndrome. Study outcomes and limitations: The study admitted that it had a relatively small number of individuals in its TCR sequencing and HLA analysis.

Random hexamers primed reverse transcription of roughly 0.45 to 1 ug RNA. An immunoSEQ multiplex PCR generated amplified TCR beta CDR3 products spanning 54 Vbeta and 13 Jbeta. Via MiXCR, TCRdb re-called the immunoSEQ multiplex PCR reads, giving one row per CDR3 protein. The table lists a few hundred thousand distinct CDR3 sequences, roughly nine tenths of them singletons, with about 0.12% in the top ten. CDR1 is SGHDT and CDR2 is YYEEEE in the germline V gene. With 5 bases removed from V and 11 bases from J, the gap between germline ends came to 15 bases. This CDR3 is built from 12 residues. The material sequenced was CD8+ T cells from PBMCs. The clonotype was recovered from a human donor with multiple sclerosis. The chain has TRBV5-6 and TRBJ2-3; a possible D gene is TRBD2 (6 bases). The CDR3: CASSPGTQRQYF. The DNA of the CDR3 is TGTGCCAGCAGTCCCGGGACTCAAAGGCAGTATTTT.